This T cell receptor beta chain comes out of a study of T cells in Graves' hyperthyroidism and ophthalmopathy. Study-wide results and limits: In validation, the model predicted ophthalmopathy. These predictions came a median about 6.8 months before onset. Also found in blood were most expanded thyroid clonotypes above 0.001.

The investigators amplified TCR beta CDR3 regions from RNA transcripts. First-round RT-PCR with HTBI primers amplified the TCR CDR3 region. Each CDR3 protein gets one entry after TCRdb re-called the multiplex PCR reads with MiXCR. Among fewer than 600,000 distinct CDR3 sequences listed, 12% to 15% were seen once. In this sample, this clonotype turned up many times. What it binds is unknown. Exclusions: uncontrolled infection, other autoimmune disease, pregnancy, lactation. Used for diagnoses were clinical symptoms, serum thyroxine and TRAb, thyroid ultrasound and orbital computed tomography. The sequenced sample consisted of blood. The sequence was obtained from a woman aged 40-49 years with Graves' hyperthyroidism.

The CDR3 sequence: CASSVMGVGTGELFF. The CDR3 bases are TGTGCCAGCAGTGTAATGGGGGTCGGCACCGGGGAGCTGTTTTTT. The rearrangement links TRBV2 to TRBJ2-2; D possibly matches TRBD1 or TRBD2 (5 bases each). The CDR3 totals 15 residues. The V gene lost 4 bases and the J gene lost 4 bases, with 13 bases spanning the gap. CDR1 SNHLY and CDR2 FYNNEI come from the germline V gene.